These 9 T cell receptor beta chains were sequenced from one sample in a study of cytomegalovirus exposure and HLA in healthy donors. Both 60 Vbeta primers and 13 Jbeta primers went into the PCR. TCRdb keeps only in-frame clones here, not all; method: immunoSEQ multiplex PCR. The sample records about 40,000 clones, more than 80% being singletons. The sequenced sample consisted of PBMCs. The receptor source for this set is a woman in her thirties or forties in good health and CMV-seropositive.

The chain combines TRBV11-2 with TRBJ1-2; D is unclear. This CDR3 spans 15 amino acids. Trimming took off 0 bases at V and 0 bases at J, with 8 bases between the two ends. In germline, CDR1 is SGHAT, CDR2 FQNNGV. The CDR3: CASSLEPSANYGYTF. Here the CDR3 DNA reads TGTGCCAGCAGCTTAGAGCCTTCAGCTAACTATGGCTACACCTTC.

DNA of the CDR3: TGCGCCAGCAGCTTGTTAGGGGACACCTACGAGCAGTACTTC. This encodes CASSLLGDTYEQYF. The chain joins TRBV5-1 to TRBJ2-7; the D gene is possibly TRBD1 (6 bases). V was clipped by 1 base and J by 2 bases, with 10 bases between them. This CDR3 region has 14 residues. Germline CDR1 and CDR2: SGHRS and YFSETQ.

The chain employs TRBV9 and TRBJ1-2; D is uncertain. V dropped 0 bases and J dropped 6 bases, with 9 bases sitting between them. This CDR3 comprises 13 residues. Germline V gives CDR1 SGDLS, CDR2 YYNGEE. CDR3 DNA: TGTGCCAGCAGCGTAGTAGGGAGGGATGGCTACACCTTC. Translated: CASSVVGRDGYTF.

J is TRBJ2-3 and V is TRBV6-5; 9 bases map to TRBD1. In germline, CDR1 is MNHEY, CDR2 SVGAGI. The CDR3 is 14 amino acids. V trimming: 6 bases; J trimming: 6 bases; junction bases outside the gene matches: 7. CDR3 in DNA: TGTGCCAGCAGCCTCGGGACAGGGATGGATACGCAGTATTTT. Protein product: CASSLGTGMDTQYF.

The V gene is TRBV6-5, the J gene TRBJ2-1, with D tentatively TRBD2 (6 bases). The germline CDR1 and CDR2 sequences are MNHEY and SVGAGI. The V end was cut by 8 bases, the J end by 11 bases, with 16 bases between. CDR3 size: 12 residues. The CDR3 loop reads CASCDPTSKQFF. The DNA of the CDR3 is TGTGCCAGCTGTGACCCTACTAGCAAGCAGTTCTTC.

Comment on this clone: The same CDR3 is also encoded by other DNA sequences in this sample. The rearrangement uses TRBV7-9 and TRBJ1-1; D uncertain. Germline values: CDR1 SEHNR, CDR2 FQNEAQ (reference sequence). V lost 1 base, J lost 3 bases, and 15 bases lay in between. The CDR3 loop spans 16 amino acids. The CDR3: CASSLGLGGMDTEAFF. As DNA, the CDR3 is TGTGCCAGCAGCTTAGGATTAGGAGGGATGGACACTGAAGCTTTCTTT.

This rearrangement joins TRBV5-1 to TRBJ2-7, with a weak D call TRBD2 (5 bases). The ends were cut back, 3 bases at V and 2 bases at J, with 18 bases in the middle. The CDR3 has 16 amino acids. CDR1 and CDR2 from the germline V gene are SGHRS and YFSETQ. The CDR3 bases are TGCGCCAGCAGCTCACCTAGGACTGGAGACCCCTACGAGCAGTACTTC. Its translation: CASSSPRTGDPYEQYF. The variable domain in full, completed from reference TRBV5-1 and TRBJ2-7, reads KAGVTQTPRYLIKTRGQQVTLSCSPISGHRSVSWYQQTPGQGLQFLFEYFSETQRNKGNFPGRFSGRQFSNSRSEMNVSTLELGDSALYLCASSSPRTGDPYEQYFGPGTRLTVT.

The CDR3 region is CASSDSSGAYNEQFF. In nucleotides, the CDR3 is TGTGCCAGCAGTGACTCTAGCGGGGCTTACAATGAGCAGTTCTTC. This chain links TRBV6-4 with TRBJ2-1; 8 bases are a match to TRBD2. The germline gives CDR1 MRHNA, CDR2 SNTAGT. This CDR3 region has 15 residues. J lost 4 bases, V lost 0 bases, and 2 bases had no gene match.

This sequence joins TRBV5-1 and TRBJ2-5, with D possibly matching TRBD1 (5 bases). The CDR3 has 14 amino acids. In germline, CDR1 is SGHRS, CDR2 YFSETQ. V lost 2 bases and J 5 bases, leaving 13 bases between the germline ends. The CDR3 region is CASSFQGSSETQYF. DNA of the CDR3: TGCGCCAGCAGCTTTCAGGGTAGCTCGGAGACCCAGTACTTC.